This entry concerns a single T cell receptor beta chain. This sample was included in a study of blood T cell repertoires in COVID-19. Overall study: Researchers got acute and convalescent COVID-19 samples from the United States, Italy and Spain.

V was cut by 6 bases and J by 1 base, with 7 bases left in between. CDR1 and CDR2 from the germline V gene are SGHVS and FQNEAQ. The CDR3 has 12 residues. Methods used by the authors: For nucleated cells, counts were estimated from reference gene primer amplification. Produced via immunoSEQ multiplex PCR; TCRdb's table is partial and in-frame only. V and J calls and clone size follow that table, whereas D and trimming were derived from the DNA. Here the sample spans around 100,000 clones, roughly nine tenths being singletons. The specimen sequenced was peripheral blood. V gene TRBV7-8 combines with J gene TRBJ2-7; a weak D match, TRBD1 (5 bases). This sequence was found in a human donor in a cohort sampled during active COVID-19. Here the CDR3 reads CASRDSSYEQYF. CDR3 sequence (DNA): TGTGCCAGCAGAGACAGTTCCTACGAGCAGTACTTC.